A selection of T cell receptor beta chains follows, all from one sample in a study of blood T cell repertoires in COVID-19. Sequenced by immunoSEQ multiplex PCR; TCRdb stores in-frame clones only, minus some. The sample has some 87,000 clones, 70% to 90% seen once. The sample comprised peripheral blood. The source is a human donor in a cohort sampled during active COVID-19. CDR3s include the opening cysteine and the closing phenylalanine or tryptophan. D genes are given only for firm matches. The listing skips clone size in some rows; elsewhere it reads once, few, many or a size class.

TRBJ2-6 . TRBV29-1 TRBD1 CSAEGQGRSGANVLTF TGCAGCGCCGAAGGACAGGGAAGGTCTGGGGCCAACGTCCTGACTTTC
TRBJ2-3 . TRBV2 . CASSRGITDTQYF TGTGCCAGCAGCCGGGGGATCACAGATACGCAGTATTTT
TRBJ2-3 . TRBV7-2 . CASSWTPTDTQYF TGTGCCAGCAGCTGGACACCAACAGATACGCAGTATTTT
TRBJ2-5 . TRBV9 TRBD2 CASSLVPGGAQETQYF TGTGCCAGCAGCCTTGTGCCGGGAGGGGCCCAAGAGACCCAGTACTTC
TRBJ2-5 . TRBV6-5 TRBD1 CASSYLGQQETQYF TGTGCCAGCAGTTACTTGGGACAGCAAGAGACCCAGTACTTC
TRBJ2-1 . TRBV18 . CASSPPVLGGAGEQFF TGTGCCAGCTCACCACCGGTCTTAGGGGGGGCCGGTGAGCAGTTCTTC
TRBJ1-2 . TRBV21-1 . CASSKSALRGGRYGYTF TGTGCCAGCAGCAAATCGGCCTTAAGAGGCGGCCGATATGGCTACACCTTC
TRBJ2-5 . TRBV5-1 TRBD1 CASSFPGQKETQYF TGCGCCAGCAGCTTTCCGGGACAGAAAGAGACCCAGTACTTC
TRBJ2-1 . TRBV30 . CAWSPLGSGGQFF TGTGCCTGGAGTCCGCTAGGGTCCGGGGGGCAGTTCTTC
TRBJ1-1 . TRBV2 . CASSVDTLNTEAFF TGTGCCAGCAGTGTCGACACGTTGAACACTGAAGCTTTCTTT
TRBJ2-7 once TRBV5-6 . CASSLAGGFSYEQYF TGTGCCAGCAGCTTGGCAGGGGGGTTCTCCTACGAGCAGTACTTC
TRBJ2-1 . TRBV30 . CAWSVISGEQFF TGTGCCTGGAGTGTAATTTCAGGGGAGCAGTTCTTC
TRBJ2-2 . TRBV7-9 . CASSPIAGVGGELFF TGTGCCAGCAGCCCTATCGCCGGGGTCGGCGGGGAGCTGTTTTTT
TRBJ1-3 . TRBV2 . CASSESGNTIYF TGTGCCAGCAGTGAATCGGGAAACACCATATATTTT
TRBJ1-2 once TRBV19 TRBD1 CASPEGQTNYGYTF TGTGCCAGTCCCGAGGGACAGACGAACTATGGCTACACCTTC
TRBJ2-3 . TRBV10-3 TRBD2 CAISGGPGGTPDTQYF TGTGCCATCAGTGGGGGACCGGGGGGGACCCCAGATACGCAGTATTTT
TRBJ2-5 . TRBV25-1 . CASSWHGGQETQYF TGTGCCAGCAGCTGGCACGGGGGCCAAGAGACCCAGTACTTC
TRBJ1-1 . TRBV19 . CASSIRTVNTEAFF TGTGCCAGTAGTATAAGGACAGTGAACACTGAAGCTTTCTTT
TRBJ2-2 . TRBV6-2/TRBV6-3 . CASSLHEGHPRGELFF TGTGCCAGCAGCCTCCATGAGGGACACCCCCGCGGGGAGCTGTTTTTT
TRBJ1-2 . TRBV27 TRBD1 CASSNRGRGDGYTF TGTGCCAGCAGTAACAGGGGGCGCGGGGATGGCTACACCTTC
TRBJ1-2 . TRBV30 TRBD1 CAWSRRQGARGYTF TGTGCCTGGAGTCGTCGACAGGGGGCTAGGGGCTACACCTTC
TRBJ1-2 . TRBV6-4 . CASSPHGGLDGYTF TGTGCCAGCAGCCCACACGGGGGGCTCGATGGCTACACCTTC
TRBJ1-1 . TRBV5-4 TRBD1 CASSYPGQGAGLEAFF TGTGCCAGCAGCTACCCGGGACAGGGGGCCGGGCTGGAAGCTTTCTTT
TRBJ1-1 . TRBV27 . CASSDRRNTEAFF TGTGCCAGCAGCGACAGGAGAAACACTGAAGCTTTCTTT
TRBJ2-6 . TRBV30 . CARGRGSGANVLTF TGTGCCAGAGGACGGGGCTCTGGGGCCAACGTCCTGACTTTC
TRBJ2-1 . TRBV28 TRBD1 CASSEIGDSRFF TGTGCCAGCAGCGAAATAGGGGACAGTCGGTTCTTC
TRBJ1-2 once TRBV12-3/TRBV12-4 . CASSLLGGYGYTF TGTGCCAGCAGCTTACTGGGGGGGTATGGCTACACCTTC
TRBJ1-2 . TRBV6-5 TRBD1 CASKPTGEADYGYTF TGTGCCAGCAAACCGACAGGGGAGGCCGACTATGGCTACACCTTC
TRBJ2-2 . TRBV7-2 TRBD1 CASNLWTGDTGELFF TGTGCCAGCAACCTCTGGACAGGGGACACCGGGGAGCTGTTTTTT
TRBJ1-5 . TRBV19 TRBD1 CASRVQGTGSNQPQHF TGTGCCAGTAGGGTACAGGGGACTGGTAGCAATCAGCCCCAGCATTTT
TRBJ1-4 . TRBV19 . CASSPDRLLTLNEKLFF TGTGCCAGTAGCCCAGACAGGCTCCTTACACTAAATGAAAAACTGTTTTTT
TRBJ2-1 . TRBV9 . CASSANRDRVQFF TGTGCCAGCAGCGCGAACAGGGATCGGGTGCAGTTCTTC